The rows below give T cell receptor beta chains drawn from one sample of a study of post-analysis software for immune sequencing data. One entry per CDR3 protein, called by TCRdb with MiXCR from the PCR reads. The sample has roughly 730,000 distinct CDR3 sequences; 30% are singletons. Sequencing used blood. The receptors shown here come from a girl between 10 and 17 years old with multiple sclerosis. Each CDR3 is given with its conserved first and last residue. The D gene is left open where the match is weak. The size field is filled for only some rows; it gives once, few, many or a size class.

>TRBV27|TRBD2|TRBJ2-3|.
TGTGCCAGCAGGACTAGCGGGTACCCAGATACGCAGTATTTT
CASRTSGYPDTQYF
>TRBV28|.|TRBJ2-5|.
TGTGCCAGCAGTTGGACACACATTCAAGAGACCCAGTACTTC
CASSWTHIQETQYF
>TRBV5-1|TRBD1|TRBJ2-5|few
TGCGCCAGCAGCCCCCTCACAGGGGGAGAGACCCAGTACTTC
CASSPLTGGETQYF
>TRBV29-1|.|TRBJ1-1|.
TGCAGCGCCCAACCGGACAGCACTGAAGCTTTCTTT
CSAQPDSTEAFF
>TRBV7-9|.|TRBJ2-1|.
TGTGCCAGCAGCCCGCAATTCGATGAGCAGTTCTTC
CASSPQFDEQFF
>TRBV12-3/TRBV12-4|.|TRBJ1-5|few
TGTGCCAGCAGTTCGCACAGTGATCAGCCCCAGCATTTT
CASSSHSDQPQHF
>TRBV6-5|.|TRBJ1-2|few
TGTGCCAGCTCCCCGGTTAACTATGGCTACACCTTC
CASSPVNYGYTF
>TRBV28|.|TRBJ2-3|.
TGTGTCAGCAGGGCGGGGGCGGGCACAGATACGCAGTATTTT
CVSRAGAGTDTQYF
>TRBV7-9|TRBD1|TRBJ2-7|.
TGTGCCAGCAGCGAGGACAGGGGGGTTCCCTACGAGCAGTACTTC
CASSEDRGVPYEQYF
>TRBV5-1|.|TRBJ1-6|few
TGCGCCAGCAGCAGGCAGGGCGGTTATAATTCACCCCTCCACTTT
CASSRQGGYNSPLHF
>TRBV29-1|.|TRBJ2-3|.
TGCAGCGTTGATGTGGAGGGGCCAGATACGCAGTATTTT
CSVDVEGPDTQYF
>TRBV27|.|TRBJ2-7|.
TGTGCCAGCAGTTTAACCCCCGCGCGAGCTAACGAGCAGTACTTC
CASSLTPARANEQYF
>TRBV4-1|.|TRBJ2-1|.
TGCGCCAGCAGCCTCCAGGAGCGGCGGAGCAATGAGCAGTTCTTC
CASSLQERRSNEQFF
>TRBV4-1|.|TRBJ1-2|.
TGCGCCAGCAGCCAAGTTAAACCAGCCATGTACTATGGCTACACCTTC
CASSQVKPAMYYGYTF
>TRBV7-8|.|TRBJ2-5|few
TGTGCCAGCAGCTTAGCTGTACACCAAGAGACCCAGTACTTC
CASSLAVHQETQYF
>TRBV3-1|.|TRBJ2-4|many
TGTGCCAGCAGCGCCTTAGCCAAAAACATTCAGTACTTC
CASSALAKNIQYF
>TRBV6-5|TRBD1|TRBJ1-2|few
TGTGCCAGCAGTTACGCGGAGACAGGGGTCGGTGGCTACACCTTC
CASSYAETGVGGYTF
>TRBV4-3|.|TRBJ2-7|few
TGCGCCAGCAGCCAAGTGGTGACAGCTCTCTACGAGCAGTACTTC
CASSQVVTALYEQYF
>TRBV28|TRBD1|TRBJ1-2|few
TGTGCCAGCAGTTTATACACAGGGGGCTTTCTGAACTATGGCTACACCTTC
CASSLYTGGFLNYGYTF
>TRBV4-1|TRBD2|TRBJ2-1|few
TGCGCCAGCAGCCATCGGGCACTAGCGGGACAAGAGCAGTTCTTC
CASSHRALAGQEQFF
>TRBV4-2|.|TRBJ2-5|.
TGTGCCAGCAGCCAGTTGGCCGGGCAAGAGACCCAGTACTTC
CASSQLAGQETQYF
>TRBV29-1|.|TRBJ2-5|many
TGCAGCGTCCGGACAGACCCAAAAGAGACCCAGTACTTC
CSVRTDPKETQYF
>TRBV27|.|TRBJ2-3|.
TGTGCCAGCAAAGATCAGACCGGCACAGATACGCAGTATTTT
CASKDQTGTDTQYF
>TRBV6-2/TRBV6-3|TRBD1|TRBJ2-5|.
TGTGCCAGCAGCTCGGACAGGGGGGGAGTCCAAGAGACCCAGTACTTC
CASSSDRGGVQETQYF
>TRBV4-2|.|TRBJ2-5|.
TGTGCCAGCAGTCAACCGTACGAGACAACCCATGAGCAGTACTTC
CASSQPYETTHEQYF
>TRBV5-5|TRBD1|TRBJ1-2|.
TGTGCCAACAGCTCAACCGGGACAGGGCTGTTGGGCTACACCTTC
CANSSTGTGLLGYTF
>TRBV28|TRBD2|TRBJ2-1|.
TGTGCCAGCACCAAGGTGGTTAGCGGGAGGGCTCGCAATGAGCAGTTCTTC
CASTKVVSGRARNEQFF
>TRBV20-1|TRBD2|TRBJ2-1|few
TGCAGTGCTAGAGATCCTCGGACTAGCGGGAATAATGAGCAGTTCTTC
CSARDPRTSGNNEQFF
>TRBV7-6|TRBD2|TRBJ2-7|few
TGTGCCAGCAGCTTAACACTAGCGGGAGACGAGCAGTACTTC
CASSLTLAGDEQYF
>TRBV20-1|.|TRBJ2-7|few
TGCAGTGCTAGAGGCGACAGACTACCCTGGGAGCAGTACTTC
CSARGDRLPWEQYF
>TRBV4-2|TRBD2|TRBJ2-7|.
TGTGCCAGCAGCCAAGAGACTAGCGGGGGGTACGAGCAGTACTTC
CASSQETSGGYEQYF
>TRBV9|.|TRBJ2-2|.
TGTGCCAGCAGGTCTCGACCCGGGGAGCTGTTTTTT
CASRSRPGELFF
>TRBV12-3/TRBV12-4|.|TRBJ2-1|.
TGTGCCAGCAGTTCAGGGTCGGTGGGATACAATGAGCAGTTCTTC
CASSSGSVGYNEQFF
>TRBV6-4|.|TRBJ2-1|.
TGTGCCAGCAGTGTTTTCGGAGGGGGGGCCCTCGGCAATGAGCAGTTCTTC
CASSVFGGGALGNEQFF
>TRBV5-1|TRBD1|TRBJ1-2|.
TGCGCCAGCAGTCAACAGGGGAACTATGGCTACACCTTC
CASSQQGNYGYTF
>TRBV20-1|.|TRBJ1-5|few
TGCAGTGCTAGCGGCAGGGCGCATCAGCCCCAGCATTTT
CSASGRAHQPQHF
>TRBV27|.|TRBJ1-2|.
TGTGCCAGCAGTGACGGGGGCTTTTTGGGCTACACCTTC
CASSDGGFLGYTF
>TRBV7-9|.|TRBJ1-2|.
TGTGCCAGCAGCCGGGGATGGGTTGGTGATGGCTACACCTTC
CASSRGWVGDGYTF
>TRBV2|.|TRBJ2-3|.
TGTGCCAGCAGAAGGCTAGGACGAGTCATCCGGGGCACAGATACGCAGTATTTT
CASRRLGRVIRGTDTQYF
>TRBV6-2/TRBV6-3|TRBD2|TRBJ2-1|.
TGTGCCAGCACCCCTCTAGCGGGAGTTAACAATGAGCAGTTCTTC
CASTPLAGVNNEQFF
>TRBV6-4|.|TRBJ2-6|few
TGTGCCAGCAGCCTCGATCTGGGGACTGGGGCCAACGTCCTGACTTTC
CASSLDLGTGANVLTF
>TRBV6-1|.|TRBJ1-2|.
TGTGCCAGCAGTGAAAAAGCCAGATCTAACTATGGCTACACCTTC
CASSEKARSNYGYTF
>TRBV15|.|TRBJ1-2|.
TGTGCCACCAGCAGAGATAGCACAGGCAGTTCTGGCTACACCTTC
CATSRDSTGSSGYTF
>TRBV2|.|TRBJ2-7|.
TGTGCCAGCAGAAAACTTCAAAATGGCGAGCAGTACTTC
CASRKLQNGEQYF
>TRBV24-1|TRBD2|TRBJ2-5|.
TGTGCCACCAGTGATCACCTAGCGGGGAGTGGAGAGACCCAGTACTTC
CATSDHLAGSGETQYF
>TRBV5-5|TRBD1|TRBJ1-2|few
TGTGCCAGCAGCTTGGCAGGCCAGGGGGGATCGGGCCTATATGGCTACACCTTC
CASSLAGQGGSGLYGYTF
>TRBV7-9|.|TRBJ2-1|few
TGTGCCAGCACCTTAGCGGAGGGGGTGGGTGAGCAGTTCTTC
CASTLAEGVGEQFF
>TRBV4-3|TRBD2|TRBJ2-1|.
TGCGCCAGCAGCCAAGATATCAGCGGGAGAAACAATGAGCAGTTCTTC
CASSQDISGRNNEQFF
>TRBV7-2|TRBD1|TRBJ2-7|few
TGTGCCAGCAGCTTAACCCGGACAGGGGTCAGCGAGCAGTACTTC
CASSLTRTGVSEQYF
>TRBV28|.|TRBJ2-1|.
TGTGCCAGCAGTTTAGGAGGGACCAGCTGGGATTTGCAGTTCTTC
CASSLGGTSWDLQFF
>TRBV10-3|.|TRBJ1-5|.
TGTGCCACCGGACGGCCCAATCAGCCCCAGCATTTT
CATGRPNQPQHF